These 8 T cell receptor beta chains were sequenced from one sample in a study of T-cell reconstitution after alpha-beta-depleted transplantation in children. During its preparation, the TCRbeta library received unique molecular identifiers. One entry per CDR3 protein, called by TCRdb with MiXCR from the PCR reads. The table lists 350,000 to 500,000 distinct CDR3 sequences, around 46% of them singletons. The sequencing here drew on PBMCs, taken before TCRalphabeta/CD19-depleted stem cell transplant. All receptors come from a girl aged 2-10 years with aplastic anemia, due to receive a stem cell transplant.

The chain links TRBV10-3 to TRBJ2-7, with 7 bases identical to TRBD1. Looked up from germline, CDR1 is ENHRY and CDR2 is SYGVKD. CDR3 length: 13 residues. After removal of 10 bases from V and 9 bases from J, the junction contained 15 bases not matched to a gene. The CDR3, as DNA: TGTGCCAGCGGTCCGGGACAGATACGAGGGCAGTACTTC. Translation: CASGPGQIRGQYF.

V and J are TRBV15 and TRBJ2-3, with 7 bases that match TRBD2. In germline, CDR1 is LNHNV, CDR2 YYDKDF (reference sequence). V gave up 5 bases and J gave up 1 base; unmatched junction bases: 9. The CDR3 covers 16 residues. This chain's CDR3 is CATSGGAGHRTDTQYF. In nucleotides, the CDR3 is TGTGCCACCAGCGGGGGAGCGGGGCATCGCACAGATACGCAGTATTTT.

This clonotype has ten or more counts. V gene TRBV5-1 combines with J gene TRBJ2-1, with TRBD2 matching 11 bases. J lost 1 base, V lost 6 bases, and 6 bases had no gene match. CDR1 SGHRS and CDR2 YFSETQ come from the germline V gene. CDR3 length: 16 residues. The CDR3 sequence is CASMPTSGDSYNEQFF. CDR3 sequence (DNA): TGCGCCAGCATGCCGACTAGCGGGGATTCCTACAATGAGCAGTTCTTC.

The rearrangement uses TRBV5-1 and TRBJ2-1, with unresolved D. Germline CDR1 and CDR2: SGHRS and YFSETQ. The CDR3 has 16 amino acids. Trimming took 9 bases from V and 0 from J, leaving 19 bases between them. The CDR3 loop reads CAIDGRAYGSYNEQFF. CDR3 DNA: TGCGCCATCGATGGAAGGGCATACGGCTCCTACAATGAGCAGTTCTTC.

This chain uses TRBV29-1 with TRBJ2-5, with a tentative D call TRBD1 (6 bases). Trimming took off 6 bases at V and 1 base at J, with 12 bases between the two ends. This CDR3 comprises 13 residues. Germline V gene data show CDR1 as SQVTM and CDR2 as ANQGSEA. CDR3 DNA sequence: TGCAGCGTCCTACAGGGTTTCCAAGAGACCCAGTACTTC. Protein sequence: CSVLQGFQETQYF. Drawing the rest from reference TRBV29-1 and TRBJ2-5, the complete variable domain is SAVISQKPSRDICQRGTSLTIQCQVDSQVTMMFWYRQQPGQSLTLIATANQGSEATYESGFVIDKFPISRPNLTFSTLTVSNMSPEDSSIYLCSVLQGFQETQYFGPGTRLLVL.

The CDR3 loop is CATSDFRVDYGYTF. The DNA of the CDR3 is TGTGCCACCAGTGATTTCAGGGTTGACTATGGCTACACCTTC. The gene calls are TRBV24-1 and TRBJ1-2; maybe TRBD1 (5 bases). CDR3 length equals 14 residues. CDR1 KGHDR and CDR2 SFDVKD come from the germline V gene. V was cut by 1 base and J by 3 bases, with 8 bases left in between.

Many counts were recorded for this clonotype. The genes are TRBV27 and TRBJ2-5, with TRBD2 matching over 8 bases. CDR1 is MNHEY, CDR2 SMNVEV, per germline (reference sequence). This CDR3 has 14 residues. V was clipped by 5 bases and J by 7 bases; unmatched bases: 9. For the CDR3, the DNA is TGTGCCAGCAGTGGGGTAGCGGGATTCCGGACCCAGTACTTC. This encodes CASSGVAGFRTQYF.

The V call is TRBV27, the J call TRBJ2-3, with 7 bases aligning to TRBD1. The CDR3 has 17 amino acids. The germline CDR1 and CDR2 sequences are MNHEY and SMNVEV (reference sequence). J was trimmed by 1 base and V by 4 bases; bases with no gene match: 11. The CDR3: CASSSTGKEEGTDTQYF. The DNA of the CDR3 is TGTGCCAGCAGTTCGACAGGGAAGGAGGAGGGCACAGATACGCAGTATTTT.